The 16 T cell receptor beta chains below were found in one sample sequenced in a study of cytotoxic CD8 clonotypes in ibrutinib-treated CLL. Libraries were prepared by immunoSEQ multiplex PCR; TCRdb keeps only in-frame clonotypes and omits some of them. Of about 140,000 clones in the sample, 77% were seen once. The input for sequencing was PBMCs, taken after 12 months of ibrutinib treatment. These receptors were obtained from a human donor with chronic lymphocytic leukemia.

This chain links TRBV5-8 with TRBJ1-2, with 8 bases identical to TRBD1. This CDR3 region has 15 residues. CDR1 SGHTS and CDR2 YDEGEE come from the germline V gene. V lost 4 bases and J lost 2; bases outside the gene matches: 7. The CDR3 is CASSRGQGLNYGYTF. CDR3 DNA sequence: TGTGCCAGCAGCCGTGGACAGGGACTAAACTATGGCTACACCTTC.

The chain has TRBV2 and TRBJ1-2; 7 nucleotides match TRBD1. Germline CDR1 reads SNHLY; CDR2 reads FYNNEI. The CDR3 covers 11 residues. V dropped 11 bases and J dropped 8; count of bases not matched to a gene: 8. CDR3 protein: CAGGTAAGYTF. In DNA form, the CDR3 reads TGTGCCGGTGGGACAGCGGCGGGCTACACCTTC.

This rearrangement joins TRBV7-2 to TRBJ2-5, with D maybe TRBD1 (5 bases). The CDR3 covers 13 residues. Per germline, CDR1 SGHTA and CDR2 FQGNSA. V was trimmed by 5 bases and J by 5 bases, leaving 12 bases between them. CDR3 coding DNA: TGTGCCAGCAGCCCCCCCCCAGGGGAGACCCAGTACTTC. Its translation: CASSPPPGETQYF.

This clone showed up just a few times. This chain links TRBV30 with TRBJ1-6, with a possible D match to TRBD1 (5 bases). Germline V gives CDR1 GTSNPN, CDR2 SVGIG (reference sequence). This CDR3 comprises 17 residues. The germline V and J ends were trimmed by 0 bases and 7 bases, with 19 bases remaining between them. The CDR3 sequence is CAWSVPRQGGRNSPLHF. In DNA form, the CDR3 reads TGTGCCTGGAGTGTTCCCAGGCAGGGCGGTCGGAATTCACCCCTCCACTTT.

V gene TRBV10-3 combines with J gene TRBJ2-1, with 9 bases aligning to TRBD1. CDR1 and CDR2 (germline): ENHRY, SYGVKD. This CDR3 has 21 residues. The J segment lost 0 bases and the V segment lost 4 bases, leaving 19 bases of the junction unmatched. The CDR3 spells CAISGPGQGNSLTSSYNEQFF. The CDR3 nucleotides read TGTGCCATCAGTGGACCAGGACAGGGGAATTCCTTAACGAGCTCCTACAATGAGCAGTTCTTC.

This clone has a single count. The V gene is TRBV5-1, the J gene TRBJ2-3; D is possibly TRBD1 (6 bases). Trimming left V 4 bases short and J 5 bases short, with 23 bases between. The CDR3 contains 17 residues. Per germline, CDR1 SGHRS and CDR2 YFSETQ. CDR3 bases: TGCGCCAGCAGCCGGCTTCCCGGGACACCCGGTAGAGATACGCAGTATTTT. The encoded protein is CASSRLPGTPGRDTQYF.

CDR3 protein: CASSYIGENYEQYF. CDR3 coding DNA: TGTGCCAGCAGTTACATTGGGGAAAACTACGAGCAGTACTTC. The genes are TRBV6-5 and TRBJ2-7; D remains unclear. Trimming pared 2 bases from V and 3 bases from J, leaving 11 bases between. The CDR3 contains 14 residues. In germline, CDR1 is MNHEY, CDR2 SVGAGI.

This clone was observed a handful of times. This chain links TRBV10-3 with TRBJ1-2, with D tentatively TRBD1 (5 bases). Germline V gene sequence: CDR1 ENHRY, CDR2 SYGVKD. Trimming left V 3 bases short and J 8 bases short, with 16 bases between. The CDR3 sequence is 14 residues long. The CDR3 region has the DNA TGTGCCATCAGTGATTCCAGGGACCAAAGGGGCTACACCTTC. It encodes CAISDSRDQRGYTF.

There are a few counts of this clone. The CDR3 is CASRHGGGTEAFF. The CDR3 nucleotides read TGTGCCAGTAGACACGGGGGTGGCACTGAAGCTTTCTTT. The chain combines TRBV19 with TRBJ1-1, with D perhaps TRBD1 (5 bases). This CDR3 has 13 amino acids. The germline V and J ends were trimmed by 6 bases and 4 bases, with 12 bases remaining between them. Germline V gene lookup returns CDR1 LNHDA and CDR2 SQIVND (reference sequence).

The V and J genes are TRBV5-5 and TRBJ2-2; no firm D call. Germline-derived CDR1 and CDR2 are SGHKS and YYEKEE (reference sequence). The CDR3 spans 12 residues. Between the trimmed V and J ends, which lost 2 bases and 6 bases, there was a span of 5 bases. CDR3 in amino acids: CASSFPAGELFF. CDR3 DNA sequence: TGTGCCAGCAGCTTTCCGGCCGGGGAGCTGTTTTTT.

This chain uses TRBV5-5 with TRBJ2-7; tentative D call: TRBD2 (5 bases). The CDR3 is 15 residues long. Deletions cut 2 bases from V and 0 bases from J, with 12 bases between. Germline V gene data show CDR1 as SGHKS and CDR2 as YYEKEE (reference sequence). This CDR3 is CASSFFAGNSYEQYF. The DNA for the CDR3 is TGTGCCAGCAGCTTCTTTGCCGGGAACTCCTACGAGCAGTACTTC.

J is TRBJ1-5 and V is TRBV28; 7 bases align to TRBD1. After removal of 6 bases from V and 0 bases from J, the junction contained 5 bases not matched to a gene. The CDR3 runs to 15 residues. The germline gives CDR1 MDHEN, CDR2 SYDVKM. CDR3 residues: CASRLGGHSNQPQHF. The DNA for the CDR3 is TGTGCCAGCAGACTAGGGGGCCATAGCAATCAGCCCCAGCATTTT.

The J gene is TRBJ2-1, the V gene TRBV9, with 8 nucleotides matching TRBD1. Trimming at V came to 4 bases and at J to 2 bases, leaving 11 bases not matched to a gene. CDR3 length equals 17 residues. CDR1 is SGDLS, CDR2 YYNGEE, per germline. CDR3 residues: CASSTGTGLAAYNEQFF. CDR3 bases: TGTGCCAGCAGCACTGGGACAGGCCTTGCCGCCTACAATGAGCAGTTCTTC.

CDR3 loop: CASSKSSGGHQGSAEYEQYF. For the CDR3, the DNA is TGTGCCAGCAGCAAAAGCTCAGGTGGCCACCAGGGGAGTGCTGAGTACGAGCAGTACTTC. The rearrangement links TRBV7-8 to TRBJ2-7; possibly TRBD1 for D (6 bases). The CDR3 has 20 residues. Germline V gene lookup returns CDR1 SGHVS and CDR2 FQNEAQ. V was trimmed by 5 bases and J by 4 bases, leaving 33 bases between them. Supplemented by reference TRBV7-8 and TRBJ2-7, the full variable domain reads GAGVSQSPRYKVAKRGQDVALRCDPISGHVSLFWYQQALGQGPEFLTYFQNEAQLDKSGLPSDRFFAERPEGSVSTLKIQRTQQEDSAVYLCASSKSSGGHQGSAEYEQYFGPGTRLTVT.

The rearrangement joins TRBV14 to TRBJ2-4; D may correspond to TRBD1 or TRBD2 (6 bases each). Germline CDR1 SGHDN, CDR2 FVKESK. The CDR3 has 18 amino acids. Trimming took 1 base from V and 6 from J, leaving 22 bases between them. The CDR3 spells CASSQAQFVSGGRNIQYF. As DNA, the CDR3 is TGTGCCAGCAGCCAAGCCCAGTTTGTTTCTGGGGGGCGAAACATTCAGTACTTC.

V is TRBV6-5 and J is TRBJ1-2; the D is unclear. Trimming removed 6 bases from V and 6 bases from J, with 5 bases in between. CDR3 length: 10 amino acids. CDR1 is MNHEY and CDR2 is SVGAGI in the germline V gene. The CDR3 region has the DNA TGTGCCAGCAGGGCCAATGGCTACACCTTC. This translates into CASRANGYTF.